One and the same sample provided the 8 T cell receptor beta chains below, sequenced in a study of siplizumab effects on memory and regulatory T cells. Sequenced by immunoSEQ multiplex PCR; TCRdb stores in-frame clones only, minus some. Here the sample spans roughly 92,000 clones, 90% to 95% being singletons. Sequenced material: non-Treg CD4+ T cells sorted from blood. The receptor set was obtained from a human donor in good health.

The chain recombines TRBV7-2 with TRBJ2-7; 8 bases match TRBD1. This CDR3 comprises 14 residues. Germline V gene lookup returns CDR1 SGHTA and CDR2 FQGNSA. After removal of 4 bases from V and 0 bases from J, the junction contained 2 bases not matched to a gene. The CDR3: CASSYTGGSYEQYF. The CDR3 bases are TGTGCCAGCAGCTATACAGGGGGCTCCTACGAGCAGTACTTC.

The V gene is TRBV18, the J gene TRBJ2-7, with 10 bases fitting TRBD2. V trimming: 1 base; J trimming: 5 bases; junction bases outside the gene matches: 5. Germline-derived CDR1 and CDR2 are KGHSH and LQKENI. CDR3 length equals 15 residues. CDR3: CASSPLLAGDNEQYF. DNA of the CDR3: TGTGCCAGCTCACCACTCCTAGCGGGAGATAACGAGCAGTACTTC.

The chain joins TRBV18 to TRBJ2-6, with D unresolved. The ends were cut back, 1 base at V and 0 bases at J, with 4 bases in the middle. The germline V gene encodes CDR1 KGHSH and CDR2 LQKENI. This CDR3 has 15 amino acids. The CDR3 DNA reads TGTGCCAGCTCACCACAGAGCTCTGGGGCCAACGTCCTGACTTTC. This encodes CASSPQSSGANVLTF.

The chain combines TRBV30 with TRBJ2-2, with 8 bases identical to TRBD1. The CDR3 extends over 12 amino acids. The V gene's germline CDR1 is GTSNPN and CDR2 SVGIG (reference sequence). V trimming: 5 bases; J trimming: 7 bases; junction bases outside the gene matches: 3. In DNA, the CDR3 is TGTGCCTGGGGACAGGGAGACGGGGAGCTGTTTTTT. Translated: CAWGQGDGELFF.

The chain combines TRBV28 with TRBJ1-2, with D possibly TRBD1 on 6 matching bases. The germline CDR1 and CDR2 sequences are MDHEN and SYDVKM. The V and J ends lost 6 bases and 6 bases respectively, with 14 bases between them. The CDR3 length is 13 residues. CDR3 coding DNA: TGTGCCAGCAGGCGGCAGGGGCGGGATGGCTACACCTTC. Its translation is CASRRQGRDGYTF.

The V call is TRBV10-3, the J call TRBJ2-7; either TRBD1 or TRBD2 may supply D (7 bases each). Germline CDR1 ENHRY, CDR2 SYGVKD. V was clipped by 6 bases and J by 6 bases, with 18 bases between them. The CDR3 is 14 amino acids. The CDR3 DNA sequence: TGTGCCATCAGCCGACAGGGAGGGGGGGGCGAGCAGTACTTC. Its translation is CAISRQGGGGEQYF.

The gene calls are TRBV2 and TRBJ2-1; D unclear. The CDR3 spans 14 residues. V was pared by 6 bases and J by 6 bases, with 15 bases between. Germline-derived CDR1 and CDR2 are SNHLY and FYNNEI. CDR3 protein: CASSPDPRSNEQFF. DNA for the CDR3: TGTGCCAGCAGCCCCGATCCCCGTTCCAATGAGCAGTTCTTC.

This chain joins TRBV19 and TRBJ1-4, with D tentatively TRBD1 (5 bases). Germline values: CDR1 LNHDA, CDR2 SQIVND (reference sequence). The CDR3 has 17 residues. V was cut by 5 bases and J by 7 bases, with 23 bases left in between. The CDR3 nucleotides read TGTGCCAGTAGTGATCAACTCCAGGGAGGCGGTGTTGAAAAACTGTTTTTT. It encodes CASSDQLQGGGVEKLFF.